This T cell receptor beta chain was found in a study of blood T cell repertoires in COVID-19. Across the study: Sites in the United States, Italy and Spain provided acute and convalescent COVID-19 samples. PBMCs, B-cell-depleted T cells, or T cells provided the cDNA or gDNA that made up the material.

As to this clone: The junction does not match germline at one end; this may be a read error.

Study processing details: Estimation of nucleated cell counts was performed using reference gene primer amplification. The method was immunoSEQ multiplex PCR; TCRdb's version includes in-frame clones alone and lacks a portion of them. The DNA was the basis for D and trimming; V, J and clone size are from that table. The data show fewer than 30,000 clones, with 65% to 90% seen just once and roughly 26% held by the top ten. This CDR3 spans 16 amino acids. The V gene's germline CDR1 is MGHRA and CDR2 YSYEKL. This sequence was found in a human donor in a cohort sampled during active COVID-19. Sequenced sample: peripheral blood. J is TRBJ1-1 and V is TRBV4-1; D perhaps matches TRBD1 (6 bases). The CDR3 DNA reads as TGCGCCAGCAGCAAAGATGAAGGGGGTGGGAACACTGAAGCTTTCTTT. Its protein is CASSKDEGGGNTEAFF.